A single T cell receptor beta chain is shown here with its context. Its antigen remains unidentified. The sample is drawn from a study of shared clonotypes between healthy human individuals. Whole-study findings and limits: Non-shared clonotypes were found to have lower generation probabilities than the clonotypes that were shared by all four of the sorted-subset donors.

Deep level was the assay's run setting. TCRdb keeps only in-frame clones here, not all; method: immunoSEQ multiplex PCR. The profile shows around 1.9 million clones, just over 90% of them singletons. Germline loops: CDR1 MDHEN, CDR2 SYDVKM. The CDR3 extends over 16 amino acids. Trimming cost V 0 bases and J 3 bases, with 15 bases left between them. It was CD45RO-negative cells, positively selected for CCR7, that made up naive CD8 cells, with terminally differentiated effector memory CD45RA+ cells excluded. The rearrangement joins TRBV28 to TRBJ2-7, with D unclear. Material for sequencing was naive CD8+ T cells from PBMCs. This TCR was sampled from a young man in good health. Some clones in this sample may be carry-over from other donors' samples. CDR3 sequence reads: CASSLWAAGEFYEQYF. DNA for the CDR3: TGTGCCAGCAGTTTATGGGCGGCAGGCGAATTCTACGAGCAGTACTTC.